These 27 T cell receptor beta chains were sequenced from one sample in a study of radiotherapy plus CTLA-4 blockade in lung cancer. Clones were read by immunoSEQ multiplex PCR, and TCRdb kept only the in-frame ones, dropping some. The sample carries over 85,000 clones, 70% to 90% recorded once. The specimen comprised peripheral blood, sampled from a patient treated with radiotherapy plus ipilimumab. These receptors all stem from a human donor with non-small cell lung cancer that progressed on radiotherapy plus ipilimumab.

This clone was detected only once. The rearrangement joins TRBV29-1 to TRBJ2-2, with 11 nucleotides matching TRBD2. The germline V gene encodes CDR1 SQVTM and CDR2 ANQGSEA. CDR3 length equals 13 residues. Trimming cost V 7 bases and J 5 bases; bases outside gene matches: 3. CDR3 in DNA: TGCAGCGCAAGACTAGCGGGGACCGGGGAGCTGTTTTTT. Its protein product is CSARLAGTGELFF.

This sequence joins TRBV2 and TRBJ2-1, with TRBD2 matching over 11 bases. V was clipped by 8 bases and J by 3 bases; unmatched bases: 3. The CDR3 has 14 residues. CDR1 and CDR2 from the germline V gene are SNHLY and FYNNEI. CDR3 protein: CASHSGRGYNEQFF. CDR3 coding DNA: TGTGCCAGCCATAGCGGGAGGGGCTACAATGAGCAGTTCTTC.

This chain uses TRBV5-1 with TRBJ1-2; TRBD1 matches 7 bases. CDR3 length: 15 amino acids. CDR1 and CDR2 from the germline V gene are SGHRS and YFSETQ. With V trimmed by 4 bases and J by 7 bases, 13 bases remained unmatched. CDR3 amino acids: CASSSITGVLGGYTF. The CDR3 nucleotides are TGCGCCAGCAGCAGTATTACAGGGGTCCTGGGTGGCTACACCTTC.

The chain is built from TRBV7-3 and TRBJ2-2; D perhaps matches TRBD2 (5 bases). The CDR3 is 14 amino acids. V lost 0 bases to trimming and J lost 5 bases, with 7 bases between them. Germline assignment: CDR1 SGHTA and CDR2 FQGTGA. DNA of the CDR3: TGTGCCAGCAGCTTAACCCGGGATACCGGGGAGCTGTTTTTT. It translates to CASSLTRDTGELFF.

This clone came up once. The CDR3 DNA is TGTGCCAGCAGCGTAGGCGGTCGCACTGGTACTAACTATGGCTACACCTTC. Its protein is CASSVGGRTGTNYGYTF. The chain employs TRBV9 and TRBJ1-2; the D is unclear. The CDR3 runs to 17 residues. The ends were cut back, 0 bases at V and 0 bases at J, with 15 bases in the middle. Germline assignment: CDR1 SGDLS and CDR2 YYNGEE.

The chain links TRBV30 to TRBJ1-5; tentatively, D is TRBD1 (5 bases). This CDR3 spans 15 amino acids. V was pared by 5 bases and J by 0 bases, with 14 bases between. Germline CDR1 GTSNPN, CDR2 SVGIG (reference sequence). The CDR3 coding sequence is TGTGCCTGGGGACGGGGGTCCTATAGCAATCAGCCCCAGCATTTT. It specifies CAWGRGSYSNQPQHF.

The V call is TRBV7-9, the J call TRBJ1-2; D is perhaps TRBD1 (5 bases). With 6 bases removed from V and 0 bases from J, the gap between germline ends came to 20 bases. This CDR3 has 17 residues. From germline, CDR1 is SEHNR and CDR2 FQNEAQ (reference sequence). In DNA, the CDR3 is TGTGCCAGCAGTCCCACGCTGGGGGGAGGCGCTAACTATGGCTACACCTTC. Translating gives CASSPTLGGGANYGYTF.

This CDR3 is CASSPRGWDTEAFF. CDR3 nucleotide sequence: TGTGCCAGCAGCCCCAGGGGATGGGACACTGAAGCTTTCTTT. This chain connects TRBV27 to TRBJ1-1; tentative D call: TRBD1 (6 bases). The CDR3 sequence is 14 residues long. CDR1 is MNHEY and CDR2 is SMNVEV in the germline V gene (reference sequence). Trimming took 6 bases from V and 3 from J, leaving 14 bases between them.

The chain uses TRBV10-3 and TRBJ2-3; D is unclear. This CDR3 is built from 13 residues. From germline, CDR1 is ENHRY and CDR2 SYGVKD. With 3 bases removed from V and 4 bases from J, the gap between germline ends came to 8 bases. The CDR3 spells CAISDISADTQYF. The DNA for the CDR3 is TGTGCCATCAGTGATATATCTGCAGATACGCAGTATTTT.

The chain uses TRBV2 and TRBJ1-2; D might be TRBD1 (6 bases). CDR1 SNHLY and CDR2 FYNNEI come from the germline V gene. The length of the CDR3 is 13 residues. Trimming pared 5 bases from V and 2 bases from J, leaving 9 bases between. The CDR3 region has the DNA TGTGCCAGCAGTTCACAGGGCAACTATGGCTACACCTTC. It translates to CASSSQGNYGYTF.

The V gene is TRBV11-3, the J gene TRBJ2-1; D gene uncertain. The CDR3 totals 16 residues. The germline CDR1 and CDR2 sequences are SGHNT and YENEEA. V was trimmed by 5 bases and J by 4 bases, leaving 18 bases between them. The CDR3 protein is CASSLDMRSQYNEQFF. The CDR3 nucleotides are TGTGCCAGCAGCCTCGACATGAGGAGCCAATACAATGAGCAGTTCTTC. Full variable domain (remainder filled in from reference TRBV11-3 and TRBJ2-1): EAGVVQSPRYKIIEKKQPVAFWCNPISGHNTLYWYLQNLGQGPELLIRYENEEAVDDSQLPKDRFSAERLKGVDSTLKIQPAELGDSAVYLCASSLDMRSQYNEQFFGPGTRLTVL.

The rearrangement uses TRBV10-3 and TRBJ2-3, with a tentative D call TRBD2 (5 bases). The V gene lost 2 bases and the J gene lost 2 bases, with 11 bases spanning the gap. The CDR3 consists of 15 residues. Germline V gene sequence: CDR1 ENHRY, CDR2 SYGVKD. For the CDR3, the DNA is TGTGCCATCAGTGAGGGGGTGGAGGACACAGATACGCAGTATTTT. Translation: CAISEGVEDTDTQYF.

The V and J genes are TRBV5-1 and TRBJ2-1, with D unclear. CDR3 size: 16 residues. With 3 bases removed from V and 0 bases from J, the gap between germline ends came to 13 bases. Germline V gene lookup returns CDR1 SGHRS and CDR2 YFSETQ. CDR3 loop: CASSWQTHSSYNEQFF. CDR3 sequence (DNA): TGCGCCAGCAGCTGGCAGACACACAGCTCCTACAATGAGCAGTTCTTC. Combining the CDR3 with reference TRBV5-1 and TRBJ2-1 gives the whole variable domain KAGVTQTPRYLIKTRGQQVTLSCSPISGHRSVSWYQQTPGQGLQFLFEYFSETQRNKGNFPGRFSGRQFSNSRSEMNVSTLELGDSALYLCASSWQTHSSYNEQFFGPGTRLTVL.

The chain links TRBV6-1 to TRBJ1-2; 7 positions agree with TRBD1. Germline V lookup: CDR1 MNHNS, CDR2 SASEGT. Trimming removed 2 bases from V and 0 bases from J; junction bases left unmatched: 6. This CDR3 has 16 residues. CDR3 bases: TGTGCCAGCAGTGAATACCTCCAGGGGGCTAACTATGGCTACACCTTC. It encodes CASSEYLQGANYGYTF.

The chain combines TRBV27 with TRBJ2-2; no reliable D call. The V gene's germline CDR1 is MNHEY and CDR2 SMNVEV (reference sequence). Trimming took off 6 bases at V and 2 bases at J, with 4 bases between the two ends. This CDR3 has 12 amino acids. CDR3 in DNA: TGTGCCAGCAGGCGTAACACCGGGGAGCTGTTTTTT. This encodes CASRRNTGELFF.

The chain joins TRBV6-5 to TRBJ2-3; possible D gene TRBD2, 6 bases. Trimming cost V 0 bases and J 9 bases, with 13 bases left between them. Germline lookup yields CDR1 MNHEY and CDR2 SVGAGI. The CDR3 runs to 14 residues. CDR3 region: CASSYSNMRDTQYF. CDR3 DNA: TGTGCCAGCAGTTACTCGAATATGCGGGACACGCAGTATTTT.

The chain uses TRBV15 and TRBJ1-1; 7 bases map to TRBD1. The CDR3 is 15 residues long. Trimming cost V 1 base and J 3 bases; bases outside gene matches: 5. Germline CDR1 and CDR2: LNHNV and YYDKDF (reference sequence). The CDR3 loop is CATSRGQGWDTEAFF. Here the CDR3 DNA reads TGTGCCACCAGCAGAGGACAGGGTTGGGACACTGAAGCTTTCTTT.

The chain recombines TRBV6-5 with TRBJ1-1; tentative D call: TRBD1 (5 bases). Trimming left V 6 bases short and J 0 bases short, with 11 bases between. The CDR3 is 14 amino acids. CDR1 MNHEY and CDR2 SVGAGI come from the germline V gene. Here the CDR3 reads CASSLTALNTEAFF. In DNA, the CDR3 is TGTGCCAGCAGCCTGACAGCCTTGAACACTGAAGCTTTCTTT.

This chain joins TRBV2 and TRBJ1-2; TRBD1 is a possible D gene (5 bases). V was clipped by 5 bases and J by 0 bases, with 13 bases between them. CDR3 length: 15 residues. The germline V gene has CDR1 SNHLY and CDR2 FYNNEI. The CDR3 is CASSLVWTPNYGYTF. The DNA of the CDR3 is TGTGCCAGCAGTCTCGTCTGGACACCTAACTATGGCTACACCTTC.

V is TRBV30 and J is TRBJ1-1, with 8 bases identical to TRBD1. The ends lost 3 bases at V and 6 bases at J; junction bases unmatched: 6. The CDR3 has 13 amino acids. Germline V gene data show CDR1 as GTSNPN and CDR2 as SVGIG (reference sequence). The CDR3, as DNA: TGTGCCTGGAGCCAGGGGGCTGGGTCTGAAGCTTTCTTT. Protein product: CAWSQGAGSEAFF.

This chain joins TRBV5-4 and TRBJ2-2, with no clear D. The CDR3 contains 13 residues. CDR1 and CDR2 from the germline V gene are SGHNT and YYREEE (reference sequence). V was pared by 1 base and J by 6 bases, with 7 bases between. CDR3 nucleotide sequence: TGTGCCAGCAGCTTGATCGGGTCCGGGGAGCTGTTTTTT. This encodes CASSLIGSGELFF. Combining the CDR3 with reference TRBV5-4 and TRBJ2-2 gives the whole variable domain ETGVTQSPTHLIKTRGQQVTLRCSSQSGHNTVSWYQQALGQGPQFIFQYYREEENGRGNFPPRFSGLQFPNYSSELNVNALELDDSALYLCASSLIGSGELFFGEGSRLTVL.

The V gene is TRBV18, the J gene TRBJ1-3; D perhaps matches TRBD1 (6 bases). The CDR3 is made up of 16 amino acids. Germline V gene lookup returns CDR1 KGHSH and CDR2 LQKENI. With 1 base removed from V and 3 bases from J, the gap between germline ends came to 13 bases. CDR3 nucleotides: TGTGCCAGCTCACCACAGCGGGGGCGCGGTGGAAACACCATATATTTT. Translated, it gives CASSPQRGRGGNTIYF.

This chain connects TRBV9 to TRBJ2-3; 8 nucleotides align to TRBD2. In germline, CDR1 is SGDLS, CDR2 YYNGEE. The CDR3 runs 17 residues. V was pared by 0 bases and J by 5 bases, with 11 bases of the junction left unmatched. Here the CDR3 DNA reads TGTGCCAGCAGCGTAGGGGGAGGGAGCGGGAGTCTAGATACGCAGTATTTT. Amino acid sequence: CASSVGGGSGSLDTQYF.

This clone was detected once. The chain has TRBV9 and TRBJ2-5, with 8 bases lining up with TRBD1. Trimming removed 3 bases from V and 4 bases from J; junction bases left unmatched: 11. Per germline, CDR1 SGDLS and CDR2 YYNGEE. CDR3 size: 16 residues. The CDR3 reads CASSATPGTGRETQYF. In DNA form, the CDR3 reads TGTGCCAGCAGCGCGACCCCCGGGACAGGTAGAGAGACCCAGTACTTC.

V and J are TRBV15 and TRBJ2-7, with a possible D match to TRBD2 (6 bases). This CDR3 has 14 residues. Trimming shortened V by 0 bases and J by 4 bases, and 10 bases separated the two germline ends. The V gene's germline CDR1 is LNHNV and CDR2 YYDKDF (reference sequence). CDR3 bases: TGTGCCACCAGCAGAGATCCGGGGGTTTACGAGCAGTACTTC. It translates to CATSRDPGVYEQYF.

This clone appeared a single time. J is TRBJ1-1 and V is TRBV10-3; 7 bases fit TRBD1. CDR3 length: 17 residues. The trim removed 0 bases at V and 0 bases at J, leaving 7 bases unmatched. Per the germline V gene, CDR1 is ENHRY and CDR2 is SYGVKD. The CDR3 loop is CAISESATGDMNTEAFF. The CDR3 nucleotides read TGTGCCATCAGTGAGTCGGCTACAGGGGACATGAACACTGAAGCTTTCTTT.

The chain carries TRBV6-1 and TRBJ2-7; D call uncertain. From germline, CDR1 is MNHNS and CDR2 SASEGT. V was clipped by 10 bases and J by 4 bases, with 11 bases between them. The CDR3 contains 11 residues. The CDR3 DNA reads TGTGCCACCTGGACGGAATACGAGCAGTACTTC. The encoded protein is CATWTEYEQYF.